This T cell receptor (beta chain) appears in the sequencing data of a study of CD8 T cells in Susac syndrome. An input of 0.5 to 1 ug of RNA was subjected to reverse transcription using random hexamers. Amplification of the TCR beta CDR3 was carried out by immunoSEQ multiplex PCR, which spanned a total of 54 Vbeta and 13 Jbeta segments. MiXCR was run by TCRdb on the immunoSEQ multiplex PCR reads, yielding one entry per CDR3 protein. The data hold about 180,000 distinct CDR3 sequences, with approximately 93% observed a single time. The CDR3 spans 16 residues. CDR1 is LGHDT and CDR2 is YNNKEL in the germline V gene (reference sequence). J was trimmed by 1 base and V by 2 bases; bases with no gene match: 4. TCR beta sequencing covered blood CD8+ and CD4+ T cells. TEMRA cells were FACS-enriched, with CD8+ and CD4+ T cells isolated negatively.

The V call is TRBV3-1, the J call TRBJ2-2; TRBD1 matches 7 bases. Sequenced input: CD4+ T cells from PBMCs. The sequence came from a human donor with multiple sclerosis. The CDR3 DNA sequence: TGTGCCAGCAGCCAACGATGGGACAGGAACACCGGGGAGCTGTTTTTT. Residues: CASSQRWDRNTGELFF.